The next 23 T cell receptor beta chains were all read from a single sample in a study of blood T cell repertoires in COVID-19. Generated by immunoSEQ multiplex PCR, the TCRdb table keeps only in-frame clones and is missing some. The sample shows some 62,000 clones, around 80% of them seen only once. The sample was peripheral blood. The receptors here all came from a man in his fifties or sixties with COVID-19, enrolled during active disease.

This clone was detected only a few times. The rearrangement links TRBV18 to TRBJ1-4, with a possible D match to TRBD1 (6 bases). Looked up from germline, CDR1 is KGHSH and CDR2 is LQKENI. The CDR3 is made up of 15 amino acids. The V end was cut by 3 bases, the J end by 8 bases, with 16 bases between. The CDR3 loop is CASSPNRAQDEKLFF. CDR3 DNA sequence: TGTGCCAGCTCACCTAACAGGGCGCAGGACGAAAAACTGTTTTTT.

The genes are TRBV28 and TRBJ2-2; 8 bases are shared with TRBD1. The CDR3 loop spans 16 amino acids. Germline CDR1 reads MDHEN; CDR2 reads SYDVKM. V lost 6 bases and J lost 0; bases outside the gene matches: 6. Here the CDR3 DNA reads TGTGCCAGCAGGACCCAGGGGGCCGCGAACACCGGGGAGCTGTTTTTT. Translated: CASRTQGAANTGELFF.

The rearrangement uses TRBV30 and TRBJ1-5; 12 positions agree with TRBD1. V lost 2 bases to trimming and J lost 0 bases; unmatched junction nucleotides: 8. CDR1 and CDR2 from the germline V gene are GTSNPN and SVGIG (reference sequence). The CDR3 runs 18 residues. CDR3 region: CAWSRGQGALYSNQPQHF. CDR3 in DNA: TGTGCCTGGAGTCGGGGACAGGGGGCCCTTTATAGCAATCAGCCCCAGCATTTT.

This clone was counted many times. The chain carries TRBV2 and TRBJ1-1; possible D gene TRBD1, 5 bases. Germline V gene data show CDR1 as SNHLY and CDR2 as FYNNEI. Trimming stripped 7 bases from V and 1 base from J, with 10 bases between. The CDR3 length is 13 residues. This chain's CDR3 is CASKLDKNTEAFF. As DNA, the CDR3 is TGTGCCAGCAAGTTGGACAAGAACACTGAAGCTTTCTTT.

This rearrangement joins TRBV5-1 to TRBJ2-1; D remains ambiguous. The germline V gene has CDR1 SGHRS and CDR2 YFSETQ. V was cut by 7 bases and J by 0 bases, with 14 bases left in between. The CDR3 consists of 15 residues. The CDR3 DNA reads TGCGCCAGCCTCGAGGCGGATAGCTCCTACAATGAGCAGTTCTTC. Its protein is CASLEADSSYNEQFF.

The chain couples TRBV7-6 to TRBJ1-6; 8 bases agree with TRBD1. With 1 base clipped from V and 8 bases from J, the junction kept 4 bases outside the gene matches. CDR3 length: 15 residues. CDR1 and CDR2 from the germline V gene are SGHVS and FNYEAQ. The CDR3 spells CASSLDAGGDSPLHF. The CDR3 DNA sequence: TGTGCCAGCAGCTTAGATGCAGGGGGCGATTCACCCCTCCACTTT.

The J gene is TRBJ1-5, the V gene TRBV28; D unclear. CDR1 is MDHEN and CDR2 is SYDVKM in the germline V gene. V was clipped by 8 bases and J by 7 bases, with 12 bases between them. The CDR3 covers 12 residues. In DNA, the CDR3 is TGTGCCAGCGACCTCCAGCGGCAGCCCCAGCATTTT. Protein sequence: CASDLQRQPQHF.

The chain employs TRBV3-1 (or the pseudogene TRBV3-2) and TRBJ2-7, with TRBD2 as a possible D gene (5 bases). Per the germline V gene, CDR1 is LGHDT and CDR2 is YNNKEL (reference sequence). The CDR3 spans 12 residues. V lost 4 bases to trimming and J lost 4 bases, with 8 bases between them. CDR3 sequence reads: CASSRTLYEQYF. CDR3 sequence (DNA): TGTGCCAGCAGCCGGACTCTTTACGAGCAGTACTTC.

The V gene is TRBV5-4, the J gene TRBJ2-7; TRBD1 agrees at 7 bases. With V trimmed by 3 bases and J by 2 bases, 5 bases remained unmatched. The CDR3 sequence is 14 residues long. Germline lookup yields CDR1 SGHNT and CDR2 YYREEE (reference sequence). CDR3 nucleotides: TGTGCCAGCAGCTCCGGGACAGTCCCCTACGAGCAGTACTTC. The encoded protein is CASSSGTVPYEQYF.

The chain couples TRBV5-5 to TRBJ2-5; tentative D call: TRBD2 (5 bases). The CDR3 loop spans 14 amino acids. Trimming removed 0 bases from V and 4 bases from J, with 10 bases in between. Germline lookup yields CDR1 SGHKS and CDR2 YYEKEE (reference sequence). CDR3 region: CASSLGQRRETQYF. The DNA of the CDR3 is TGTGCCAGCAGCTTGGGGCAGCGGCGAGAGACCCAGTACTTC.

This chain connects TRBV29-1 to TRBJ2-3; 12 bases map to TRBD2. Per the germline V gene, CDR1 is SQVTM and CDR2 is ANQGSEA. The CDR3 sequence is 15 residues long. Trimming cost V 8 bases and J 0 bases; bases outside gene matches: 6. The CDR3 spells CSTEGTSGSTDTQYF. Here the CDR3 DNA reads TGCAGCACTGAAGGGACTAGCGGGAGCACAGATACGCAGTATTTT.

The chain carries TRBV19 and TRBJ2-4; TRBD1 aligns across 8 bases. Germline V gene lookup returns CDR1 LNHDA and CDR2 SQIVND (reference sequence). The CDR3 length is 14 residues. With 4 bases clipped from V and 3 bases from J, the junction kept 2 bases outside the gene matches. CDR3 coding DNA: TGTGCCAGTAGTACAACAGGGGGCAAAAACATTCAGTACTTC. Protein product: CASSTTGGKNIQYF. Supplemented by reference TRBV19 and TRBJ2-4, the full variable domain reads DGGITQSPKYLFRKEGQNVTLSCEQNLNHDAMYWYRQDPGQGLRLIYYSQIVNDFQKGDIAEGYSVSREKKESFPLTVTSAQKNPTAFYLCASSTTGGKNIQYFGAGTRLSVL.

This chain links TRBV7-2 with TRBJ1-3; D gene ambiguous. This CDR3 has 14 residues. V was pared by 5 bases and J by 0 bases, with 8 bases between. Germline assignment: CDR1 SGHTA and CDR2 FQGNSA. For the CDR3, the DNA is TGTGCCAGCAGCGGAACAGTCTCTGGAAACACCATATATTTT. Translation: CASSGTVSGNTIYF.

This clone has just a few counts. The chain combines TRBV18 with TRBJ2-2, with 7 bases lining up with TRBD1. Per the germline V gene, CDR1 is KGHSH and CDR2 is LQKENI. Germline trimming cut 8 bases from V and 0 bases from J; bases unmatched to any gene: 0. This CDR3 is built from 13 residues. The DNA of the CDR3 is TGTGCCAGCCAGGGGGCGAACACCGGGGAGCTGTTTTTT. Translation: CASQGANTGELFF.

This chain uses TRBV5-1 with TRBJ2-7, with TRBD1 matching 9 bases. With 0 bases clipped from V and 6 bases from J, the junction kept 4 bases outside the gene matches. This CDR3 region has 14 residues. Looked up from germline, CDR1 is SGHRS and CDR2 is YFSETQ. CDR3 sequence reads: CASSLGQGVGEQYF. As DNA, the CDR3 is TGCGCCAGCAGCTTGGGACAGGGGGTAGGCGAGCAGTACTTC.

This chain uses TRBV6-6 with TRBJ2-3; 9 bases match TRBD2. Germline V gene lookup returns CDR1 MNHNY and CDR2 SVGAGI (reference sequence). J was trimmed by 0 bases and V by 5 bases; bases with no gene match: 9. The CDR3 has 17 amino acids. CDR3 amino acids: CASSPGLASLSTDTQYF. CDR3 bases: TGTGCCAGCAGTCCGGGACTAGCCTCCCTTAGCACAGATACGCAGTATTTT.

The V gene is TRBV5-5, the J gene TRBJ2-5; D is undetermined. This CDR3 comprises 15 residues. Germline V gene sequence: CDR1 SGHKS, CDR2 YYEKEE (reference sequence). V lost 1 base, J lost 2 bases, and 12 bases lay in between. As DNA, the CDR3 is TGTGCCAGCAGCTTGCCCTGGCCTTCTCAAGAGACCCAGTACTTC. Translating it yields CASSLPWPSQETQYF.

The chain uses TRBV5-1 and TRBJ1-1, with 7 bases fitting TRBD1. V gave up 3 bases and J gave up 0 bases; unmatched junction bases: 5. The CDR3 has 15 amino acids. Germline V gene data show CDR1 as SGHRS and CDR2 as YFSETQ. The CDR3 DNA follows: TGCGCCAGCAGCTGGTCGACAGGGCTGAACACTGAAGCTTTCTTT. This encodes CASSWSTGLNTEAFF.

The chain couples TRBV29-1 to TRBJ2-1, with TRBD2 identical over 11 bases. The CDR3 sequence is 14 residues long. V shed 3 bases, J shed 9 bases, and the junction held 7 bases outside the gene matches. Per the germline V gene, CDR1 is SQVTM and CDR2 is ANQGSEA. The chain's CDR3 is CSVDTSGSRGEQFF. The CDR3 bases are TGCAGCGTTGATACTAGCGGGAGCAGAGGTGAGCAGTTCTTC.

The CDR3 spells CASSQLGGSDGYTF. CDR3 bases: TGTGCCAGCAGCCAACTAGGGGGCTCTGATGGCTACACCTTC. This sequence joins TRBV3-1 (or the pseudogene TRBV3-2) and TRBJ1-2, with TRBD1 matching over 7 bases. This CDR3 has 14 residues. V shed 2 bases, J shed 6 bases, and the junction held 6 bases outside the gene matches. Germline CDR1 is LGHDT and CDR2 is YNNKEL (reference sequence).

This chain connects TRBV6-6 to TRBJ1-6; 9 bases agree with TRBD1. Looked up from germline, CDR1 is MNHNY and CDR2 is SVGAGI (reference sequence). The CDR3 is made up of 15 amino acids. Germline trimming cut 6 bases from V and 7 bases from J; bases unmatched to any gene: 7. CDR3: CASSLQGATNSPLHF. CDR3 coding DNA: TGTGCCAGCAGCCTACAGGGGGCTACGAATTCACCCCTCCACTTT.

The chain uses TRBV10-1 and TRBJ2-3, with unresolved D. This CDR3 region has 15 residues. V gave up 0 bases and J gave up 0 bases, with 7 bases separating them. Germline CDR1 and CDR2: WNHNN and SYGVQD (reference sequence). The CDR3 DNA is TGCGCCAGCAGTGAGTCGACTCCTAGCACAGATACGCAGTATTTT. Translated, it gives CASSESTPSTDTQYF.

The V gene is TRBV6-5, the J gene TRBJ2-5, with no clear D. The ends were cut back, 8 bases at V and 7 bases at J, with 11 bases in the middle. The CDR3 totals 11 residues. Looked up from germline, CDR1 is MNHEY and CDR2 is SVGAGI. CDR3 nucleotides: TGTGCCAGCGGTCAACGCGGGACCCAGTACTTC. Residues: CASGQRGTQYF.